This T cell receptor beta chain was observed in a study of T cell responses to AZD1222 COVID-19 vaccine (dated by TCRdb to the early 2020s). In terms of the full investigation: A total of about 250 trial participants underwent TCR sequencing, of whom more than 200 had received two doses of AZD1222 and 26 had received two doses of the MenACWY control vaccine. Trial participants were enrolled into age subgroups of 18-55, 56-69 and 70-plus years, which contained roughly 150, 30 and 60 TCR-sequenced participants, respectively.

Points the paper makes about the study in general: Nearly half of unique spike-specific TCRs reportedly recognized epitopes outside regions mutated in the B.1.351 and B.1.1.7 variants. Most participants were white British and females outnumbered males, and the authors suggested that clonal diversity may have been underestimated. Conclusions about previously exposed vaccinees are limited, since just 6 or 7 AZD1222 recipients were seropositive for SARS-CoV-2 at baseline. Vaccine-associated CD4 TCRs spanned the whole spike protein, with dominant responses in regions 160-218 and 743-854. Because no day 14 peak-response samples were available, the repertoires could be characterized only after the peak T cell response. In the small 56-69-year group, the increase in depth fell short of significance, most likely because of low power. A significant rise in spike-specific TCR breadth and depth was observed after two AZD1222 doses relative to day 0 and relative to MenACWY recipients.

The CDR3 regions of human TCRbeta chains were analyzed by immunosequencing. Per the authors' processing: TCRs in the repertoires were matched against a reference library of SARS-CoV-2-specific TCRs that had been generated with the MIRA antigen-specificity platform. Breadth meant the fraction of unique TCRs that were SARS-CoV-2-associated, whereas depth meant the fraction of total T cells that were SARS-CoV-2-associated. Using the MIRA data, each spike-specific TCR was mapped to the spike region that the TCR reacts to and placed in a CD4 or CD8 class. Log10-transformed breadth and depth values were compared by one-way ANOVA with Sidak's multiple comparisons tests. TCRdb provides this immuneACCESS table in a form limited to in-frame rearrangements. Some clones are lacking; in checked studies, under half of them reflect an unresolved V gene, and why the rest are absent is not known. V and J calls and clone size are those listed in that table; D and trimming were worked out from the DNA. Recorded for this sample are about 140,000 clones; roughly 84% of them occurred a single time. The ten most abundant clones make up about 4.9% of the sample.

Concerning this clone itself: Its cognate antigen has yet to be identified. Nothing much larger sits one base from this clone, and base qualities are not available.

The meaning of the sample's time point label: about 28 days (+/-7) after the second vaccine dose. AZD1222 recipients whose second dose came at about 4 weeks and those whose second dose came at about 12 weeks were combined into one group, since spike-specific TCR depth and breadth did not differ between the two schedules. Vaccinee samples came from UK trials COV001 and COV002, including a single-blind randomized controlled phase 2/3 trial of AZD1222 (ChAdOx1 nCoV-19) in healthy adults. For TCRbeta chain sequencing, PBMC samples were collected from trial participants at day 0 and at day 28 after the second dose. V is cut by 2 bases and J by 7 bases, and the space between the germline ends is 17 bases. The germline V gene (reference sequence) sets CDR1 to SEHNR and CDR2 to FQNEAQ. CDR3 length: 15 amino acids, cysteine to phenylalanine. Only the CDR3 DNA is retained, 45 bases long and in frame from the first base.

In this chain, TRBV7-9 is recombined with TRBJ2-5, with TRBD1 as a weak D call on 5 bases. The sample here was peripheral blood, taken 28 days after the second AZD1222 dose. The sequence was obtained from an adult who received the AZD1222 COVID-19 vaccine. Here the CDR3 is given as CASSLLGPGPGTQYF. The DNA is TGTGCCAGCAGCTTATTGGGCCCAGGGCCGGGGACCCAGTACTTC.